This T cell receptor beta chain was recovered during a study of T cell changes during pregnancy in multiple sclerosis. Germline CDR1 SQVTM, CDR2 ANQGSEA. The V and J ends lost 5 bases and 5 bases, in that order; junction bases with no gene match: 10. There are 16 residues in the CDR3. Sequencing was performed with immunoSEQ multiplex PCR; in TCRdb, only in-frame clones are kept and a portion is missing. The sample holds around 96,000 clones, 90% to 95% seen once. The chain recombines TRBV29-1 with TRBJ2-1; 12 nucleotides align to TRBD2. This sample comprised peripheral blood, obtained in the third trimester of pregnancy. The receptor was derived from a female donor with multiple sclerosis, enrolled in a pregnancy study. CDR3 DNA: TGCAGCGTTAAGGGATTGCTAGCGGGAGGGCACAATGAGCAGTTCTTC. It specifies CSVKGLLAGGHNEQFF.